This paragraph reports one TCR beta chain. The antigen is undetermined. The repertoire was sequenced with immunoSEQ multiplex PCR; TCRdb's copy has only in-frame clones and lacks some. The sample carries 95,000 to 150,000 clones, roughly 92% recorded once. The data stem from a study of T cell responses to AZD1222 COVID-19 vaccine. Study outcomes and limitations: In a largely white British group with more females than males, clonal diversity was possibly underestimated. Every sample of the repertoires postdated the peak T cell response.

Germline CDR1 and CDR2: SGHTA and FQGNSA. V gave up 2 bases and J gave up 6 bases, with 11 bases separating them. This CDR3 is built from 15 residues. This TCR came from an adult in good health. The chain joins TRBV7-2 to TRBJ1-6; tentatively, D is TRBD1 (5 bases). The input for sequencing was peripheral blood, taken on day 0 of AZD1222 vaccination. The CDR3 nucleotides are TGTGCCAGCAGCTTACTGACAGTGTCTAATTCACCCCTCCACTTT. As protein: CASSLLTVSNSPLHF.